The clone carrying this TCR beta chain was seen a handful of times. What it recognizes is unknown. MiXCR was run by TCRdb on the RT-PCR reads, yielding one entry per CDR3 protein. The sample lists some 850,000 distinct CDR3 sequences, approximately 17% seen once, with roughly 10% in the top ten. This entry belongs to a study of response to subunit inactivated influenza vaccine. Whole-study results and caveats: Each seasonal influenza vaccination recruits few new T cells, the authors suggested.

This TCR derives from a man aged 45 to 65 who received an inactivated influenza vaccine. The source was PBMCs from blood, collected roughly 5 days after vaccination.

The chain's CDR3 is CASSSAPGQALTGELFF. CDR3 coding DNA: TGTGCCAGCAGTTCTGCCCCGGGACAGGCGCTTACCGGGGAGCTGTTTTTT. This sequence joins TRBV12-3 or TRBV12-4 and TRBJ2-2; TRBD1 matches at 8 bases. J gave up 5 bases and V 4 bases, and 12 bases lay outside the gene matches. The CDR3 length is 17 residues.